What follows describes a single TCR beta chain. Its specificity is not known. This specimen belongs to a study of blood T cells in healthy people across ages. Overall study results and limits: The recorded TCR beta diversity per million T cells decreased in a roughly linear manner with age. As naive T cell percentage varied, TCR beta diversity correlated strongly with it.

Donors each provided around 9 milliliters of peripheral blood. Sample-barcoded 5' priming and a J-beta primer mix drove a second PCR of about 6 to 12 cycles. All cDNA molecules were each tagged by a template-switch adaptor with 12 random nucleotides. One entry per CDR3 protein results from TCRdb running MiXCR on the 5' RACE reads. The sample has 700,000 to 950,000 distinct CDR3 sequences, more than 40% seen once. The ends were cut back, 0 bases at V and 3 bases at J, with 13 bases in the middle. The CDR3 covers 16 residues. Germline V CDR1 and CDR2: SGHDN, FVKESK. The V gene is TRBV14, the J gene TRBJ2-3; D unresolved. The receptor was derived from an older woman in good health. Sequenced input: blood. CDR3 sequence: CASSQDGNLGTDTQYF. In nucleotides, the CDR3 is TGTGCCAGCAGCCAAGATGGCAACCTTGGGACAGATACGCAGTATTTT. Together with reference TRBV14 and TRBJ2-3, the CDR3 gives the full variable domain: EAGVTQFPSHSVIEKGQTVTLRCDPISGHDNLYWYRRVMGKEIKFLLHFVKESKQDESGMPNNRFLAERTGGTYSTLKVQPAELEDSGVYFCASSQDGNLGTDTQYFGPGTRLTVL.